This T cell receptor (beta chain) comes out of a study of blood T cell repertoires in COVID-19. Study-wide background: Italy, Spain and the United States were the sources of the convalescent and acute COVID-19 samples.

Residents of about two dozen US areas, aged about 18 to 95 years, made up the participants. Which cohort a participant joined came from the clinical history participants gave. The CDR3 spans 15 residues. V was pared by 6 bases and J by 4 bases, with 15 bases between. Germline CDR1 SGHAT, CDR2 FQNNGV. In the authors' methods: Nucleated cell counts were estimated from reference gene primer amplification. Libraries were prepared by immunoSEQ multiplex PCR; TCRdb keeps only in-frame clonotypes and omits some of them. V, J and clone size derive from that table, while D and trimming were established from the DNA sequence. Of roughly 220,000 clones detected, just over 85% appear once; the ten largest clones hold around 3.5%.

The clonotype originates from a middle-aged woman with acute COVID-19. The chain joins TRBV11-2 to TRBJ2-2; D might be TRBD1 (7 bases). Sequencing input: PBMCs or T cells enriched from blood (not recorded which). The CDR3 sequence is CASRGGTARTGELFF. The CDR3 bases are TGTGCCAGCAGGGGCGGGACAGCACGCACCGGGGAGCTGTTTTTT.